This TCR beta chain was obtained from a study of identical twins listed by TCRdb under 2016. About the study as a whole: To test whether fetal clonotypes persist, this study deep-sequenced TCR alpha and beta repertoires from monozygotic twins, from unrelated adults of various ages, and from cord blood. Replicate twin experiments were performed at different times using different library preparation protocols to rule out contamination.

The receptor library was made with 5' RACE. The listed sequencing device is Illumina HiSeq 2000. Template switching added a universal primer binding site, and the final cDNA carried a unique molecular identifier that allowed TCR cDNA molecules to be counted accurately. Specific primers in the conserved constant-segment region were used to synthesize first-strand cDNA for the TCR alpha and beta chains. To control for contamination, every cDNA library was double barcoded, receiving both a SMART-Mk sample barcode and Illumina barcodes. TruSeq adapter sequences, together with Illumina sample barcodes, were added in two successive PCR steps. Sequencing of the TCR alpha and beta cDNA libraries was done on the Illumina HiSeq platform using custom primers. The authors processed their data as follows. Raw reads were processed with MiGEC to extract unique molecular identifiers, and MiXCR was used to determine CDR3 positions. For each individual, recombination models were inferred using an EM algorithm with the repgenHMM and IGoR tools. The analysis of shared clonotypes was done with the tcR package in R, with sharing normalized by the product of cloneset sizes. To study raw recombination free of thymic and clonal selection effects, out-of-frame nonproductive sequences were analyzed. The public reads were quality trimmed at Q25 with fastp and then assembled into clones with MiXCR by TCRdb, keeping productive beta chains. Rows with one shared CDR3 protein collapse into an entry with the most common genes and DNA. These V and J calls derive from TCRdb rather than the authors' analysis. In all, the sample holds some 710,000 distinct CDR3 sequences, and 5.5% to 7.5% of those were seen once. The top ten clones comprise roughly 1.8% of the sample.

Points the paper makes about the study in general: A weaker excess of twin sharing was found in beta out-of-frame sequences because the signal-to-noise ratio was lowered by fewer shared sequences. Invariant T cells such as MAIT and iNKT could partly confound zero-insertion analyses, though diverse VJ usage argued against this for most clonotypes. Recombination models systematically underestimated out-of-frame TCR alpha sharing in monozygotic twins but agreed with sharing between unrelated individuals. Conclusions relied on cross-sectional statistical analysis, since the same donors could not be followed over many years. Compared with coincidental sharing between unrelated individuals, out-of-frame TCR alpha sequences shared between twins showed an excess of sequences with low generation probability. Abundant cord blood beta clonotypes carried fewer insertions; young adult naive repertoires showed a weaker similar trend, while memory repertoires showed none.

Every donor in the study was a healthy Caucasian. Three unrelated non-twin adults were additionally sequenced: a male aged 18 to 30, a male aged 50 to 59 and a female aged 50 to 59. Miltenyi CD45RO+ enrichment and human naive T-cell isolation kits were used to isolate memory (CD45RO+) and naive T cells from PBMC. The sample holds many counts of this clonotype. It lacks a known antigen. Base quality data are lacking; no much larger clone is found one base away. The sample consisted of naive T cells sorted from blood. In the paper's terms, the cell subset or site label means: cells isolated with a human naive T-cell isolation kit. This receptor was taken from a man younger than 30 in good health.

CDR3 loop: CASSAPGLAGTDTQYF. The DNA reads as follows: TGTGCCAGCAGCGCCCCTGGACTAGCGGGAACAGATACGCAGTATTTT. In this chain, TRBV9 is recombined with TRBJ2-3; 12 of the junction bases match TRBD2. CDR1 and CDR2 are drawn from the germline V gene: SGDLS, YYNGEE. Clipping removes 3 bases from V and 3 bases from J, with 5 as the unmatched junction base count. The CDR3 numbers 16 residues from cysteine through phenylalanine. Only the CDR3 DNA stays, 48 bases, in frame from base 1.